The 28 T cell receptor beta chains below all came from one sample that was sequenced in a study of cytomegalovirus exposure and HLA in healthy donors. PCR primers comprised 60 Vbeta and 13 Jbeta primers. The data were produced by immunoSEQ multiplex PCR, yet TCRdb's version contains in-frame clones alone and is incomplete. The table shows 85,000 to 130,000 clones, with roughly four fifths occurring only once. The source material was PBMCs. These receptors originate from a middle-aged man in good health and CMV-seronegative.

This chain's CDR3 is CASSSGTANTEAFF. The DNA for the CDR3 is TGCGCCAGCAGCTCGGGGACTGCGAACACTGAAGCTTTCTTT. This chain joins TRBV5-1 and TRBJ1-1; perhaps TRBD1 as D (5 bases). V was trimmed by 3 bases and J by 1 base, leaving 10 bases between them. CDR1 and CDR2 from the germline V gene are SGHRS and YFSETQ. The CDR3 runs 14 residues.

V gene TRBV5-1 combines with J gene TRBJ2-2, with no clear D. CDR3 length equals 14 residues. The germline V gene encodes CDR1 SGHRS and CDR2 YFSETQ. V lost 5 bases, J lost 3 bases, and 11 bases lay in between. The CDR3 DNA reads TGCGCCAGCAGAGGCGGAAGAGACACCGGGGAGCTGTTTTTT. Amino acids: CASRGGRDTGELFF.

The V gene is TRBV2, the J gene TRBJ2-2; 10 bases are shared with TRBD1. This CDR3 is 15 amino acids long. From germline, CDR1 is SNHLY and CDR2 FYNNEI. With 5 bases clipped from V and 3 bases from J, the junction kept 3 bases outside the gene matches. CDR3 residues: CASSWTGGDTGELFF. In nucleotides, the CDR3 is TGTGCCAGCAGTTGGACAGGGGGGGACACCGGGGAGCTGTTTTTT. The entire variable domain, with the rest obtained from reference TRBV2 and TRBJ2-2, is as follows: EPEVTQTPSHQVTQMGQEVILRCVPISNHLYFYWYRQILGQKVEFLVSFYNNEISEKSEIFDDQFSVERPDGSNFTLKIRSTKLEDSAMYFCASSWTGGDTGELFFGEGSRLTVL.

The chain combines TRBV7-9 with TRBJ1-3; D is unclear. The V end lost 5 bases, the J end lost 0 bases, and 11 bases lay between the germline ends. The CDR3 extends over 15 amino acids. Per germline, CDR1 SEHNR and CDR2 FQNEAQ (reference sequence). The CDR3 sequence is CASSTPGSSGNTIYF. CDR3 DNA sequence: TGTGCCAGCAGCACTCCCGGGAGCTCTGGAAACACCATATATTTT.

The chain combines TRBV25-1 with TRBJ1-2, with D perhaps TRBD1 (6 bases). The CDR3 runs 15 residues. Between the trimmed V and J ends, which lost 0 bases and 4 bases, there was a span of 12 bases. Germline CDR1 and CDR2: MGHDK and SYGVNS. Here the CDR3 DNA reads TGTGCCAGCAGTGAATATAAGGGACACCTCTATGGCTACACCTTC. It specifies CASSEYKGHLYGYTF.

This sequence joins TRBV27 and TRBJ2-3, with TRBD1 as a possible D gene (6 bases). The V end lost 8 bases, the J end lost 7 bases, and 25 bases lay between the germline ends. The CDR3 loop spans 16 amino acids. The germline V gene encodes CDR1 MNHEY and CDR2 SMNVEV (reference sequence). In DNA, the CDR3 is TGTGCCAGCGGTGACCTACAGGGAGACCACGGAAATACGCAGTATTTT. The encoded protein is CASGDLQGDHGNTQYF.

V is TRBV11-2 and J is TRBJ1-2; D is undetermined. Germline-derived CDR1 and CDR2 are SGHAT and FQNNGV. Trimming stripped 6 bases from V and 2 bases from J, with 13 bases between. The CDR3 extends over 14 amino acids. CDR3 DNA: TGTGCCAGCAGTTCAGCGGGTGGAAACTATGGCTACACCTTC. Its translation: CASSSAGGNYGYTF.

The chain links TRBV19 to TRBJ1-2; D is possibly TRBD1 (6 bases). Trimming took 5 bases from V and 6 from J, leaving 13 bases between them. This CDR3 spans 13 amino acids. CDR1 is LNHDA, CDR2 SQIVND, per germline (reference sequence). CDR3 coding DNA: TGTGCCAGTAGTTTGGGGGCGCAAAATGGCTACACCTTC. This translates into CASSLGAQNGYTF.

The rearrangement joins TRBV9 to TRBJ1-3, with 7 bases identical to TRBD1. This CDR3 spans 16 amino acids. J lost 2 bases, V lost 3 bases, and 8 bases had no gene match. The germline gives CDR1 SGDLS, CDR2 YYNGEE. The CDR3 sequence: CASSAYSDRAGNTIYF. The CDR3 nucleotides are TGTGCCAGCAGCGCTTACTCTGACAGGGCTGGAAACACCATATATTTT. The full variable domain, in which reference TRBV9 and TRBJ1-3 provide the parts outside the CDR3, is DSGVTQTPKHLITATGQRVTLRCSPRSGDLSVYWYQQSLDQGLQFLIQYYNGEERAKGNILERFSAQQFPDLHSELNLSSLELGDSALYFCASSAYSDRAGNTIYFGEGSWLTVV.

CDR3 in DNA: TGTGCCAGCAGCTCCCCGCAGGGGATGACCGGGGAGCTGTTTTTT. Amino acid sequence: CASSSPQGMTGELFF. The chain combines TRBV7-2 with TRBJ2-2; weak D call: TRBD1 (6 bases). The CDR3 consists of 15 residues. The V and J ends lost 4 bases and 5 bases respectively, with 14 bases between them. CDR1 SGHTA and CDR2 FQGNSA come from the germline V gene.

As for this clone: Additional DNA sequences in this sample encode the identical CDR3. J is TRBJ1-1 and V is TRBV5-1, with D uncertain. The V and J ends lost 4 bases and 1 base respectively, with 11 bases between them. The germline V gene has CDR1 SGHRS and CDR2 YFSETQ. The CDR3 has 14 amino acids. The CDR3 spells CASSPNSGNTEAFF. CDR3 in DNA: TGCGCCAGCAGCCCGAACTCGGGGAACACTGAAGCTTTCTTT.

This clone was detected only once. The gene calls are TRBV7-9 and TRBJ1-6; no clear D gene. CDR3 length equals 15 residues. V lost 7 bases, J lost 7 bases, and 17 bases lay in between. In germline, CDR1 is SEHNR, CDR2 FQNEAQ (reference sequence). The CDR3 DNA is TGTGCCAGCACTATGACTGGAGAGGGAAATTCACCCCTCCACTTT. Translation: CASTMTGEGNSPLHF.

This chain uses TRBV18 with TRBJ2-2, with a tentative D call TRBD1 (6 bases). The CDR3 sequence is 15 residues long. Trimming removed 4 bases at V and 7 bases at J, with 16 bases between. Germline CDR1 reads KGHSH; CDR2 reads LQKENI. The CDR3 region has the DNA TGTGCCAGCTCACGACTACAGGGAAGAGACGGGGAGCTGTTTTTT. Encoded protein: CASSRLQGRDGELFF.

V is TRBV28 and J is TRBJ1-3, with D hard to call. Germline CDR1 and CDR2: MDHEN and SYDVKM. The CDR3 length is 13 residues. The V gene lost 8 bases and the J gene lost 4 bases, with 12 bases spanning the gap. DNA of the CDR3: TGTGCCAGCTCATTTACGAGGGGAAACACCATATATTTT. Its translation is CASSFTRGNTIYF.

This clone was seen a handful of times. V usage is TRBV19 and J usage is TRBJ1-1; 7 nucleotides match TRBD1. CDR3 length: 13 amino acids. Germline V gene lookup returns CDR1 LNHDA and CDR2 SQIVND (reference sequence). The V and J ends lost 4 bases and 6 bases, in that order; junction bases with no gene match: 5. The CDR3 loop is CASSTTQGAEAFF. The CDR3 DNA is TGTGCCAGTAGTACCACCCAGGGGGCTGAAGCTTTCTTT. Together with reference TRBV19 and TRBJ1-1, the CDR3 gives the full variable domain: DGGITQSPKYLFRKEGQNVTLSCEQNLNHDAMYWYRQDPGQGLRLIYYSQIVNDFQKGDIAEGYSVSREKKESFPLTVTSAQKNPTAFYLCASSTTQGAEAFFGQGTRLTVV.

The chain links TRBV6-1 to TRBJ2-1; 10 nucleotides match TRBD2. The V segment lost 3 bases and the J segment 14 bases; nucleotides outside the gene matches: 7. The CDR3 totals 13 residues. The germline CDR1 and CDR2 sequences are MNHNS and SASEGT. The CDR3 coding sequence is TGTGCCAGCAGTGATACCCTAGCGGGGGTGGAGTTCTTC. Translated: CASSDTLAGVEFF.

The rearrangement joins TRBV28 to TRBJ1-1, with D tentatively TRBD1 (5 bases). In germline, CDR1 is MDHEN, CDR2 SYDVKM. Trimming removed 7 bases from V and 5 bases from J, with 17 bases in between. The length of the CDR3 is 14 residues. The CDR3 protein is CASNNGGRGTEAFF. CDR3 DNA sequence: TGTGCCAGCAACAACGGGGGGAGGGGAACTGAAGCTTTCTTT. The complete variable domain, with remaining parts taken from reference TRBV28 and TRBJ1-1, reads DVKVTQSSRYLVKRTGEKVFLECVQDMDHENMFWYRQDPGLGLRLIYFSYDVKMKEKGDIPEGYSVSREKKERFSLILESASTNQTSMYLCASNNGGRGTEAFFGQGTRLTVV.

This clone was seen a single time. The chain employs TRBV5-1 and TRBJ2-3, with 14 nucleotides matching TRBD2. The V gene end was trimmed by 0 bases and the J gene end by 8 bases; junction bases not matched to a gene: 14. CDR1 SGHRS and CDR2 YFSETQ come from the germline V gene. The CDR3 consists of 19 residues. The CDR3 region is CASSLAGTSGGVTQGTQYF. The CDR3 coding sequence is TGCGCCAGCAGCTTGGCCGGGACTAGCGGGGGAGTTACACAGGGTACGCAGTATTTT.

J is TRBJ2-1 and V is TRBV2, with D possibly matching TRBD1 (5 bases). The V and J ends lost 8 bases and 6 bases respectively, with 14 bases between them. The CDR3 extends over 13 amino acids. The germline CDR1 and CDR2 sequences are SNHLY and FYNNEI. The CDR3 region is CASATDTGNEQFF. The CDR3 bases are TGTGCCAGCGCTACGGACACAGGCAATGAGCAGTTCTTC.

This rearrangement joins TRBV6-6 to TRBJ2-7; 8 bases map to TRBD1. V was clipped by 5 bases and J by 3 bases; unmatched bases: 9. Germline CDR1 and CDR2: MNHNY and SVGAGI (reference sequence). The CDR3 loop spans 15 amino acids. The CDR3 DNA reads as TGTGCCAGCAGTAAGCCGGGACAGGCTAACTACGAGCAGTACTTC. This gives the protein CASSKPGQANYEQYF.

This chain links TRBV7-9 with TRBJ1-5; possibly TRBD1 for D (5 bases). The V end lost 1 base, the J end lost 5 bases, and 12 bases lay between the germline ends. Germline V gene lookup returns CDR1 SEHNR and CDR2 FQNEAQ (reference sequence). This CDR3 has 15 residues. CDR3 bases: TGTGCCAGCAGCTTAGGGGGGGGAAGGGATCAGCCCCAGCATTTT. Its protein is CASSLGGGRDQPQHF. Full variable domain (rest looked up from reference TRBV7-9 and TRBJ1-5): DTGVSQNPRHKITKRGQNVTFRCDPISEHNRLYWYRQTLGQGPEFLTYFQNEAQLEKSRLLSDRFSAERPKGSFSTLEIQRTEQGDSAMYLCASSLGGGRDQPQHFGDGTRLSIL.

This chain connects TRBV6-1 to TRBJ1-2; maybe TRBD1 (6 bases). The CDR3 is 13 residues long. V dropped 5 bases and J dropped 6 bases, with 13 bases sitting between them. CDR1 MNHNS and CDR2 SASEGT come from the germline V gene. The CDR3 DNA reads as TGTGCCAGCAGTCTAGGGGGAACGAATGGCTACACCTTC. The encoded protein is CASSLGGTNGYTF.

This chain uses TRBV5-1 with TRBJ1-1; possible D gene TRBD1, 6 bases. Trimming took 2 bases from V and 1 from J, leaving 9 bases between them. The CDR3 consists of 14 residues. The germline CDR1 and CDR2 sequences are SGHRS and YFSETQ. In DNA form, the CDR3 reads TGCGCCAGCAGCTTCGGACAGCCGAACACTGAAGCTTTCTTT. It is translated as CASSFGQPNTEAFF.

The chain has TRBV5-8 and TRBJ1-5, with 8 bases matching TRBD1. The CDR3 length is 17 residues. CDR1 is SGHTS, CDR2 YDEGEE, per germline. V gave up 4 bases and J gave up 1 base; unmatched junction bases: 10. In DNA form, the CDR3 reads TGTGCCAGCAGCCGGTACCCAGGGGGCGCGAGCAATCAGCCCCAGCATTTT. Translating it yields CASSRYPGGASNQPQHF.

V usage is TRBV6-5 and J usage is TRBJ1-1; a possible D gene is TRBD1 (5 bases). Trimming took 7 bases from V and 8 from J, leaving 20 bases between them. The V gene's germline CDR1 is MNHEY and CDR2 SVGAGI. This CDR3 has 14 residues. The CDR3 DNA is TGTGCCAGCACACCTCCGGGGGGAAGGCTCGAAGCTTTCTTT. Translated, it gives CASTPPGGRLEAFF.

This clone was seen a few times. The CDR3 DNA is TGTGCCAGCAGCGGACCCTGGGGACAGGGGGGCGAGCAGTACTTC. Translated, it gives CASSGPWGQGGEQYF. The chain links TRBV7-9 to TRBJ2-7, with TRBD1 matching 11 bases. Germline V gene data show CDR1 as SEHNR and CDR2 as FQNEAQ (reference sequence). Germline trimming cut 5 bases from V and 6 bases from J; bases unmatched to any gene: 9. The CDR3 is 15 amino acids.

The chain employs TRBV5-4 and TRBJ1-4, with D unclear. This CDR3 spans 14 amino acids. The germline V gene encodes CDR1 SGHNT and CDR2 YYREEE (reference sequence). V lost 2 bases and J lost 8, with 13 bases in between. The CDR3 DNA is TGTGCCAGCAGCTTACCTGGAGGGAAGGAAAAACTGTTTTTT. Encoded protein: CASSLPGGKEKLFF.

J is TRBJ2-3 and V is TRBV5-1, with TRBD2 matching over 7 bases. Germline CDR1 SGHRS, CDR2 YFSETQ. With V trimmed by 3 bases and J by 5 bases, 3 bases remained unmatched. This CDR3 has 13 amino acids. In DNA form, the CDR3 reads TGCGCCAGCAGCTCTGGGGGGGGAGATACGCAGTATTTT. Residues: CASSSGGGDTQYF.